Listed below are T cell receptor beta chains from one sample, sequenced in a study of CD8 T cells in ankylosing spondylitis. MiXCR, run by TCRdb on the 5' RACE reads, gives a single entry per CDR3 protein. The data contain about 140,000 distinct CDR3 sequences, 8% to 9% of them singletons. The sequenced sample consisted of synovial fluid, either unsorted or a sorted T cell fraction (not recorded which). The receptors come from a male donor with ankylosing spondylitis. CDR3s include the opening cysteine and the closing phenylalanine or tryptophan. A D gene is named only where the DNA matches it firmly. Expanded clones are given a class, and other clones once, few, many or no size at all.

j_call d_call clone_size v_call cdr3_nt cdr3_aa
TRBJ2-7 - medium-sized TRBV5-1 TGCGCCAGCAGCTTGTGGCAGGCGAACGAGCAGTACTTC CASSLWQANEQYF
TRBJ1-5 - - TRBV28 TGTGCCAGCAGGGTTTCGAGAGATCAGCCCCAGCATTTT CASRVSRDQPQHF
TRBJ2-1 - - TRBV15 TGTGCCACCAGACAGGGCCCGTACAATGAGCAGTTCTTC CATRQGPYNEQFF
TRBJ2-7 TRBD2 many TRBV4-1 TGCGCCAGCAGCCAAGGGGGACTAGCGGGAACCTACGAGCAGTACTTC CASSQGGLAGTYEQYF
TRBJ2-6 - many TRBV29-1 TGCAGCGTTTTGAGACACTCCAATTCTGGGGCCAACGTCCTGACTTTC CSVLRHSNSGANVLTF
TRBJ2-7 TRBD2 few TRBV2 TGTGCCAGCATTGGGACTAGCGGGGATCTGGAGCAGTACTTC CASIGTSGDLEQYF
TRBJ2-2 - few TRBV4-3 TGCGCCAGCAGCCAAGAAGTGATTGTAAGCGCGGGAAACACCGGGGAGCTGTTTTTT CASSQEVIVSAGNTGELFF
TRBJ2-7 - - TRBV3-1 TGTGCCAGCAGCCAACGACTATATGGCGGCGAGCAGTACTTC CASSQRLYGGEQYF
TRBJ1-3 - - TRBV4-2 TGTGCCAGCAGCCAAGAGGACCAACTCTACTCTGGAAACACCATATATTTT CASSQEDQLYSGNTIYF
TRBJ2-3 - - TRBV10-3 TGTGCCACGCCAAGATTACAGGGAGGGGCTAGCACAGATACGCAGTATTTT CATPRLQGGASTDTQYF
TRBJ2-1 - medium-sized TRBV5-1 TGCGCCAGCAGCTTGGATCAGGTAGGCAATGAGCAGTTCTTC CASSLDQVGNEQFF
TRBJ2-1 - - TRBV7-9 TGTGCCAGCAACCCTCTTGCCAATGAGCAGTTCTTC CASNPLANEQFF
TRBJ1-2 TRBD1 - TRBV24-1 TGTGCCACCAGCCCAGGGGGTGCAGGCTACACCTTC CATSPGGAGYTF
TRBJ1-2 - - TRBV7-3 TGTGCCAGCAGCTTGGATAGCCACAGCAACTATGGCTACACCTTC CASSLDSHSNYGYTF